This TCR beta chain came from a study of neurological immune-mediated disorders. Study summary: Relapsing-remitting patients made up about nine tenths of the roughly 34 multiple sclerosis patients, and secondary progressive patients made up 3. Study-wide findings and caveats: HTLV-1-associated myelopathy showed the most TCR clonal expansion; multiple sclerosis the least, below healthy controls. There was no clinical or MRI feature that showed an association with the multiple sclerosis repertoire cluster.

This clonotype was picked up a small number of times. Its specificity is not known. This CDR3 region has 14 residues. The V and J ends lost 4 bases and 0 bases respectively, with 8 bases between them. Germline loops: CDR1 MGHDK, CDR2 SYGVNS. Synthesis of cDNA used 5'RACE (with 10-nucleotide random UMIs). MiXCR, applied by TCRdb to the 5' RACE reads, yields one record per CDR3 protein. The sample lists about 32,000 distinct CDR3 sequences; 3.5% to 4% were seen once. The source material was PBMCs. The clonotype originates from a man under 40 with multiple sclerosis. V usage is TRBV25-1 and J usage is TRBJ2-3; D is unclear. The chain's CDR3 is CASSGMLSTDTQYF. CDR3 DNA sequence: TGTGCCAGCAGTGGTATGCTGAGCACAGATACGCAGTATTTT. Variable domain in full (rest from reference TRBV25-1 and TRBJ2-3): EADIYQTPRYLVIGTGKKITLECSQTMGHDKMYWYQQDPGMELHLIHYSYGVNSTEKGDLSSESTVSRIRTEHFPLTLESARPSHTSQYLCASSGMLSTDTQYFGPGTRLTVL.